This passage covers 16 T cell receptor beta chains from one sample sequenced in a study of T-cell memory formation after mild COVID-19 (dated by TCRdb to the early 2020s). Library prep was done by 5' RACE. Data came from an Illumina NovaSeq 6000. TCRdb passed the public sequencing reads through fastp at Q25 and MiXCR, retaining productive beta sequences. CDR3 protein sequences are deduplicated, and each keeps its most common genes and DNA. Recorded for this sample are over 150,000 distinct CDR3 sequences; approximately 17% of them occurred a single time. The top ten hold roughly 3.8% of the sample. The sequenced material came from PBMCs or a T cell subset sorted from them (not recorded which). The receptors stem from a man between 18 and 29 years old who had mild COVID-19 (a few samples of this study predate the infection). The sample titles of this study are shuffled in the database, so cell type and time point are left out; the donor was told from shared clones.

The gene calls are TRBV19 and TRBJ1-5, with 8 bases aligning to TRBD1. Germline V gives CDR1 LNHDA, CDR2 SQIVND (reference sequence). This CDR3 region has 15 residues. V was pared by 7 bases and J by 0 bases, with 5 bases of the junction left unmatched. The CDR3 nucleotides read TGTGCCAGTATCGACAGGGGATATAGCAATCAGCCCCAGCATTTT. Its translation is CASIDRGYSNQPQHF.

This chain links TRBV5-6 with TRBJ2-7; TRBD1 is a possible D gene (5 bases). This CDR3 contains 15 residues. Germline lookup yields CDR1 SGHDT and CDR2 YYEEEE. The V and J ends lost 1 base and 0 bases respectively, with 11 bases between them. CDR3 loop: CASSLRGSGSYEQYV. CDR3 DNA: TGTGCCAGCAGCTTGAGGGGTTCGGGCTCCTACGAGCAGTACGTC.

The gene calls are TRBV24-1 and TRBJ2-2, with unresolved D. The germline CDR1 and CDR2 sequences are KGHDR and SFDVKD. Trimming cost V 5 bases and J 5 bases, with 8 bases left between them. This CDR3 is built from 13 residues. DNA for the CDR3: TGTGCCACCAGTGTCGACGGTACCGGGGAGCTGTTTTTT. Translating gives CATSVDGTGELFF.

This clonotype has only a few counts. CDR3 sequence reads: CASSYGGVTEAFF. The CDR3 DNA reads TGTGCCAGCAGTTACGGCGGAGTCACTGAAGCTTTCTTT. V is TRBV6-6 and J is TRBJ1-1, with no clear D. Trimming removed 2 bases from V and 4 bases from J, with 8 bases in between. There are 13 residues in the CDR3. Germline CDR1 MNHNY, CDR2 SVGAGI (reference sequence).

This clonotype showed up just a few times. J is TRBJ2-2 and V is TRBV4-2; 7 nucleotides agree with TRBD2. The germline CDR1 and CDR2 sequences are LGHNA and YNFKEQ. This CDR3 contains 16 residues. The trim removed 0 bases at V and 1 base at J, leaving 2 bases unmatched. The CDR3 spells CASSQDGGGNTGELFF. CDR3 DNA: TGTGCCAGCAGCCAAGACGGCGGGGGGAACACCGGGGAGCTGTTTTTT.

This chain links TRBV7-8 with TRBJ2-1; the D gene is possibly TRBD2 (7 bases). Trimming pared 5 bases from V and 1 base from J, leaving 9 bases between. The germline V gene has CDR1 SGHVS and CDR2 FQNEAQ. This CDR3 spans 14 amino acids. The CDR3 sequence: CASSRGASYNEQFF. CDR3 DNA: TGTGCCAGCAGCCGGGGGGCTTCCTACAATGAGCAGTTCTTC.

The chain employs TRBV20-1 and TRBJ2-7, with 12 bases that match TRBD2. CDR1 is DFQATT and CDR2 is SNEGSKA in the germline V gene (reference sequence). Trimming took 5 bases from V and 1 from J; bases not matched to a gene: 3. This CDR3 spans 14 amino acids. The DNA for the CDR3 is TGCAGTGCTCTAGCGGGGGGGCTTTCCTACGAGCAGTACGTC. Protein product: CSALAGGLSYEQYV.

This clonotype turned up a few times. CDR3 DNA sequence: TGCGCCAGCAGCCAAGATCAGGACACCGCGAGAGGCTACACCTTC. It specifies CASSQDQDTARGYTF. The genes are TRBV4-3 and TRBJ1-2; weak D call: TRBD1 (5 bases). The length of the CDR3 is 15 residues. Germline loops: CDR1 LGHNA, CDR2 YSLEER. Trimming stripped 0 bases from V and 8 bases from J, with 16 bases between.

J is TRBJ1-4 and V is TRBV18, with a possible D match to TRBD1 (5 bases). CDR1 is KGHSH and CDR2 is LQKENI in the germline V gene. The CDR3 extends over 14 amino acids. Trimming left V 4 bases short and J 16 bases short, with 22 bases between. Here the CDR3 DNA reads TGTGCCAGCTCACGGGAGATGGGCCCTGCGGGGACGTTTTTT. As protein: CASSREMGPAGTFF.

The chain uses TRBV6-5 and TRBJ2-3; D not resolved. Germline CDR1 MNHEY, CDR2 SVGAGI. Between the trimmed V and J ends, which lost 6 bases and 1 base, there was a span of 14 bases. The CDR3 has 15 residues. In DNA, the CDR3 is TGTGCCAGCAGCTTTGACGGAGTTGGCACAGATACGCAGTATTTT. Its protein product is CASSFDGVGTDTQYF.

This clonotype was seen only a few times. The chain employs TRBV7-2 and TRBJ2-5; TRBD1 matches at 9 bases. The CDR3 is made up of 16 amino acids. CDR1 and CDR2 (germline): SGHTA, FQGNSA. V lost 1 base, J lost 2 bases, and 5 bases stayed unmatched. CDR3 nucleotide sequence: TGTGCCAGCAGCTTAGGGACGACAGGGGGGCAAGAGACCCAGTACTTC. This codes for CASSLGTTGGQETQYF.

This clonotype showed up just once. This rearrangement joins TRBV18 to TRBJ2-5, with 10 bases aligning to TRBD2. The CDR3 has 16 amino acids. Losses at the gene ends were 4 bases for V and 3 bases for J; bases not matched to a gene: 8. Germline V gives CDR1 KGHSH, CDR2 LQKENI. The CDR3 protein is CASSRLELAGEETQYF. CDR3 coding DNA: TGTGCCAGCTCACGCCTCGAGCTAGCGGGGGAAGAGACCCAGTACTTC.

The gene calls are TRBV28 and TRBJ2-7; TRBD1 might be the D (6 bases). The germline gives CDR1 MDHEN, CDR2 SYDVKM. Trimming removed 6 bases from V and 6 bases from J, with 15 bases in between. This CDR3 is 13 amino acids long. The CDR3: CASSRKQGTEQYV. Here the CDR3 DNA reads TGTGCCAGCAGCCGCAAACAGGGCACCGAGCAGTACGTC.

This chain uses TRBV6-1 with TRBJ2-7; D not certain. CDR1 is MNHNS, CDR2 SASEGT, per germline. This CDR3 region has 12 residues. V was pared by 11 bases and J by 0 bases, with 11 bases between. The CDR3 reads CAGTGNSYEQYF. The CDR3 bases are TGTGCCGGAACGGGTAACTCCTACGAGCAGTACTTC.

This clonotype was detected only a few times. The chain employs TRBV25-1 and TRBJ1-2; 8 bases are shared with TRBD1. Germline V gene data show CDR1 as MGHDK and CDR2 as SYGVNS. V lost 4 bases to trimming and J lost 2 bases; unmatched junction nucleotides: 15. CDR3 size: 18 residues. The CDR3 region has the DNA TGTGCCAGCAGTGCTTCACAGGGGGTGAGGAATACCAACTATGGCTACACCTTC. Translated: CASSASQGVRNTNYGYTF.

This chain connects TRBV7-8 to TRBJ2-4; 13 bases match TRBD2. V was pared by 2 bases and J by 1 base, with 5 bases of the junction left unmatched. Germline V gene lookup returns CDR1 SGHVS and CDR2 FQNEAQ. This CDR3 spans 18 amino acids. Here the CDR3 DNA reads TGTGCCAGCAGCTTAACTAGCGGGGGGGCTGGCGCCAAAAACATTCAGTACTTC. Protein: CASSLTSGGAGAKNIQYF.